This T cell receptor (beta chain) was found in a study of cytomegalovirus exposure and HLA in healthy donors. Study overall: A data release that came early held tens of millions of unique TCRs from HLA-typed donors.

This CDR3 contains 14 residues. Germline values: CDR1 MNHNS, CDR2 SASEGT. The ends were cut back, 9 bases at V and 4 bases at J, with 16 bases in the middle. Of note for this clone: As yet, its antigen is unknown.

Primers: 60 Vbeta forward and 13 Jbeta reverse. TCRdb's copy holds only in-frame clones and misses some; the assay was immunoSEQ multiplex PCR. The table includes about 150,000 clones, 77% detected once. Study-wide results and limits: Judged likely to be a sequencing artifact was a cluster of highly shared sequence variants. In an earlier analysis, most TCR beta V segments were productive about 87% or about 30% of the time.

What was sequenced was PBMCs. The TCR was taken from a male donor in good health and CMV-seronegative. The chain links TRBV6-1 to TRBJ1-3, with D possibly matching TRBD1 (5 bases). CDR3 DNA sequence: TGTGCCAGGGGGCGGAGGGAAAGCGGAAACACCATATATTTT. Encoded protein: CARGRRESGNTIYF.